A selection of T cell receptor beta chains follows, all from one sample in a study of blood T cell repertoires in COVID-19. Produced via immunoSEQ multiplex PCR; TCRdb's table is partial and in-frame only. The sample contains around 250,000 clones, around 87% of which appear only once. Specimen: peripheral blood. All receptors come from an older woman with active or convalescent COVID-19. Each CDR3 is given with its conserved first and last residue. The D gene is left open where the match is weak. For some rows the clone size is stated as once, few or many, or as a class when expanded; others skip it.

V gene	clone size	D gene	J gene	CDR3 DNA	CDR3 protein
TRBV9	.	.	TRBJ1-6	TGTGCCAGCAGCGTAGGGCAGATTAATAATTCACCCCTCCACTTT	CASSVGQINNSPLHF
TRBV19	few	TRBD1	TRBJ1-1	TGTGCCAGTAGGCAACAGGGGTTAGCTTTCTTT	CASRQQGLAFF
TRBV25-1	.	TRBD2	TRBJ2-1	TGTGCCAGCAGAGGTAGCGGGGGGTTATACAATGAGCAGTTCTTC	CASRGSGGLYNEQFF
TRBV29-1	.	.	TRBJ1-2	TGCAGCGTCTCCCTCCGACTATGGGCTAGAGGCTACACCTTC	CSVSLRLWARGYTF
TRBV27	.	TRBD1	TRBJ2-7	TGTGCCAGCAGTTTTCTACAGGGGGCCGCACTCTACGAGCAGTACTTC	CASSFLQGAALYEQYF
TRBV3-1/TRBV3-2	.	.	TRBJ1-6	TGTGCCAGCAGCCGTACGATGGAGAGGGCGGGAAATTCACCCCTCCACTTT	CASSRTMERAGNSPLHF
TRBV5-1	.	.	TRBJ2-1	TGCGCCAGCAGCTTACAACTAGCAGATGAGCAGTTCTTC	CASSLQLADEQFF
TRBV12-3/TRBV12-4	.	.	TRBJ1-1	TGTGCCAGCAGACAGGGAGACGCTGAAGCTTTCTTT	CASRQGDAEAFF
TRBV10-2	.	.	TRBJ1-1	TGCGCCAGCAGTGAAGACGGGCGCGGGACTGAAGCTTTCTTT	CASSEDGRGTEAFF
TRBV10-3	.	.	TRBJ1-1	TGTGCCATCAGTGATGGCGGGGCTGAAGCTTTCTTT	CAISDGGAEAFF
TRBV7-2	few	TRBD1	TRBJ1-1	TGTGCCAGCAGCCTCGTGACAGGGGTGAACACTGAAGCTTTCTTT	CASSLVTGVNTEAFF